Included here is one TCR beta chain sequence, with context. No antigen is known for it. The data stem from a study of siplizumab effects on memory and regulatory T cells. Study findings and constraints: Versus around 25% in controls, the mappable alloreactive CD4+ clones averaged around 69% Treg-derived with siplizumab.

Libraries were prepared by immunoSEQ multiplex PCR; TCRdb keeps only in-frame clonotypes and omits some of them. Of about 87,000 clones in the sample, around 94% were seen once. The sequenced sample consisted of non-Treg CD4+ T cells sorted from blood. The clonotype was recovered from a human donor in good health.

The CDR3 here is CAWSVPGALGNSPLHF. CDR3 sequence (DNA): TGTGCCTGGAGTGTACCGGGAGCCCTAGGGAATTCACCCCTCCACTTT. This rearrangement joins TRBV30 to TRBJ1-6; D unresolved. Germline V gene lookup returns CDR1 GTSNPN and CDR2 SVGIG (reference sequence). The CDR3 contains 16 residues. Trimming took 0 bases from V and 7 from J, leaving 16 bases between them.